The 9 T cell receptor beta chains reported below all come from one sample, sequenced in a study of cytomegalovirus exposure and HLA in healthy donors (TCRdb year 2017). Library prep was done by the immunoSEQ multiplex PCR assay. The multiplex PCR relied on a mix of 60 forward primers for TCR Vbeta segments and 13 reverse primers for TCR Jbeta segments. Entries here come from immuneACCESS through TCRdb and include only in-frame sequences with V and J called. Some clones fail to appear in such tables; in the studies checked, an unresolved V gene covers under half of the shortfall, and the cause of the remainder is unknown. The sample table records more than 85,000 clones; just under 70% of these occur just once. About 16% of the sample belongs to the ten largest clones. The sample taken for sequencing was PBMCs. These receptor sequences come from a woman between 50 and 59 years old in good health and CMV-seropositive.

The rearrangement joins TRBV28 to TRBJ2-5; 11 nucleotides align to TRBD2. The J call may be wrong; the DNA end is better matched by TRBJ2-7. This CDR3 has 15 residues. Per the germline V gene, CDR1 is MDHEN and CDR2 is SYDVKM. The CDR3 nucleotides read TGTGCCAGCAGTGTACTAGCGGGAGACGGGTACGAGCAGTACTTC. Encoded protein: CASSVLAGDGYEQYF.

The gene calls are TRBV2 and TRBJ2-7; tentatively, D is TRBD1 (6 bases). In germline, CDR1 is SNHLY, CDR2 FYNNEI. The germline V and J ends were trimmed by 7 bases and 1 base, with 23 bases remaining between them. The CDR3 sequence is 17 residues long. CDR3 nucleotides: TGTGCCAGCACCGCTTCCCTACACAGGGTGGTTTCCTACGAGCAGTACTTC. Translating gives CASTASLHRVVSYEQYF.

This chain uses TRBV29-1 with TRBJ2-5; weak D call: TRBD2 (6 bases). The V gene lost 3 bases and the J gene lost 5 bases, with 22 bases spanning the gap. The CDR3 spans 16 residues. Germline CDR1 and CDR2: SQVTM and ANQGSEA. The DNA for the CDR3 is TGCAGCGTTGATGAGTTGGGTCAGGGACTGTCGGAGACCCAGTACTTC. It encodes CSVDELGQGLSETQYF.

The chain recombines TRBV10-1 with TRBJ2-7; D possibly corresponds to TRBD1 (6 bases). This CDR3 is built from 14 residues. CDR1 WNHNN and CDR2 SYGVQD come from the germline V gene (reference sequence). Trimming stripped 5 bases from V and 1 base from J, with 12 bases between. The CDR3 is CASSLDRQSYEQYF. CDR3 DNA: TGCGCCAGCAGTCTTGACAGGCAATCCTACGAGCAGTACTTC.

The J gene is TRBJ2-5, the V gene TRBV11-2; a possible D gene is TRBD2 (5 bases). In germline, CDR1 is SGHAT, CDR2 FQNNGV. With 1 base removed from V and 5 bases from J, the gap between germline ends came to 17 bases. The CDR3 length is 16 residues. As DNA, the CDR3 is TGTGCCAGCAGCTTAGGGAGGAGGCCCCTCGGGGAGACCCAGTACTTC. This encodes CASSLGRRPLGETQYF.

This sequence joins TRBV5-4 and TRBJ2-5, with 8 nucleotides matching TRBD1. Germline V gives CDR1 SGHNT, CDR2 YYREEE (reference sequence). The V segment lost 0 bases and the J segment 4 bases; nucleotides outside the gene matches: 5. This CDR3 has 15 amino acids. The CDR3, as DNA: TGTGCCAGCAGCTTGGTTGGCGGACAGGGAGAGACCCAGTACTTC. This codes for CASSLVGGQGETQYF.

This clone occurred a few times. The V and J genes are TRBV11-2 and TRBJ2-5, with D perhaps matching TRBD2 (7 bases). Germline V gene data show CDR1 as SGHAT and CDR2 as FQNNGV. The CDR3 totals 16 residues. Trimming took off 1 base at V and 0 bases at J, with 12 bases between the two ends. In nucleotides, the CDR3 is TGTGCCAGCAGCTTAGGGGGAGGGGGGTACCAAGAGACCCAGTACTTC. Translating gives CASSLGGGGYQETQYF. Full variable domain (missing parts from reference TRBV11-2 and TRBJ2-5): EAGVAQSPRYKIIEKRQSVAFWCNPISGHATLYWYQQILGQGPKLLIQFQNNGVVDDSQLPKDRFSAERLKGVDSTLKIQPAKLEDSAVYLCASSLGGGGYQETQYFGPGTRLLVL.

This rearrangement joins TRBV6-5 to TRBJ1-1; D may be TRBD1 (5 bases). The V and J ends lost 0 bases and 7 bases respectively, with 6 bases between them. CDR3 length equals 12 residues. Germline-derived CDR1 and CDR2 are MNHEY and SVGAGI. CDR3 residues: CASSYSGDEAFF. The CDR3 nucleotides are TGTGCCAGCAGTTACTCAGGGGATGAAGCTTTCTTT.

The V and J genes are TRBV9 and TRBJ1-2; 10 bases match TRBD1. Trimming at V came to 3 bases and at J to 4 bases, leaving 12 bases not matched to a gene. CDR3 length equals 17 residues. The germline CDR1 and CDR2 sequences are SGDLS and YYNGEE. CDR3 sequence reads: CASSAGTGEALVYGYTF. The CDR3 nucleotides read TGTGCCAGCAGCGCCGGGACAGGGGAGGCCCTAGTCTATGGCTACACCTTC. Full variable domain (outside the CDR3, taken from reference TRBV9 and TRBJ1-2): DSGVTQTPKHLITATGQRVTLRCSPRSGDLSVYWYQQSLDQGLQFLIQYYNGEERAKGNILERFSAQQFPDLHSELNLSSLELGDSALYFCASSAGTGEALVYGYTFGSGTRLTVV.